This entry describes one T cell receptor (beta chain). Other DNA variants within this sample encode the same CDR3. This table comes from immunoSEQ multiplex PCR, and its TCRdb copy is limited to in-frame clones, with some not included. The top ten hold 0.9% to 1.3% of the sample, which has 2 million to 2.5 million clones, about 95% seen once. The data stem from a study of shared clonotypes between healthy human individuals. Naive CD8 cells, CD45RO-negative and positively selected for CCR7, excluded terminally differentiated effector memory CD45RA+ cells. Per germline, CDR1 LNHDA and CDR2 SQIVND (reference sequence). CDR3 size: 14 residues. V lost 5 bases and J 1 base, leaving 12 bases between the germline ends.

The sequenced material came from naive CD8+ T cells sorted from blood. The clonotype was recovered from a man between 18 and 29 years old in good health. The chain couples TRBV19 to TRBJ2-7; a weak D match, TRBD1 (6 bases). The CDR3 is CASSPTTGSYEQYF. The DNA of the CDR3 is TGTGCCAGTAGTCCAACGACAGGATCCTACGAGCAGTACTTC.